This T cell receptor beta chain emerged from a study of vaccination and CD4 T cells after COVID-19. Study in general: Nasal swab PCR had detected SARS-CoV-2 in convalescent patients, 9 or 10 mild and one severe. The stimulus for the cells was overlapping spike peptides derived from SARS-CoV-2, HCoV-NL63, HCoV-OC43 and HCoV-229E.

As regards this clonotype: What it binds is unknown.

With the Oncomine TCR Beta short-read assay, DNA from cultured CD4+ T cells was sequenced. Using the QIAamp micro DNA kit, genomic DNA was extracted from the CD4+ T cells that had been cultured. TCRdb passed the PCR reads through MiXCR, listing each CDR3 protein once. The sample consists of about 21,000 distinct CDR3 sequences, about 45% of them appearing once. Looked up from germline, CDR1 is MNHNS and CDR2 is SASEGT. CDR3 length equals 14 residues. Between the trimmed V and J ends, which lost 6 bases and 3 bases, there was a span of 14 bases. Treatment reported: roughly 11-day PBMC culture with coronavirus spike peptide pools or control peptides (ViraFEST assay). Study outcomes and limitations: SARS-CoV-2-reactive clonotypes rose nonsignificantly, with the median going from roughly 19 to 38.

This TCR was sampled from a human donor with COVID-19. V gene TRBV6-1 combines with J gene TRBJ1-2; a possible D gene is TRBD1 (5 bases). The sequencing input was cultured CD4+ T cells from blood. CDR3 sequence (DNA): TGTGCCAGCAGGAAGGACGGGGGGGACTATGGCTACACCTTC. It translates to CASRKDGGDYGYTF.